The next 25 T cell receptor beta chains were all read from a single sample in a study of T cell repertoires in cytomegalovirus infection. TCRdb fed the reads into MiXCR, producing one record per CDR3 protein. Here the sample spans around 740,000 distinct CDR3 sequences, about 40% being singletons. Sequencing input: PBMCs. These receptors were collected from a human donor in good health (CMV status not recorded). Some clones in this sample may be carry-over from other donors' samples.

On this clonotype: Since no conserved phenylalanine or tryptophan closes the CDR3, a read error is the likely cause. This chain links TRBV7-6 with TRBJ2-7; D is undetermined. Germline CDR1 and CDR2: SGHVS and FNYEAQ. The CDR3 has 14 amino acids. Trimming stripped 3 bases from V and 2 bases from J, with 11 bases between. For the CDR3, the DNA is TGTGCCAGCAGCTTGGGGTCGGATACCTACGAGCAGTACTTA. This sequence encodes CASSLGSDTYEQYL.

The chain combines TRBV5-1 with TRBJ1-4; 7 bases match TRBD1. This CDR3 has 17 amino acids. Looked up from germline, CDR1 is SGHRS and CDR2 is YFSETQ. V trimming: 4 bases; J trimming: 8 bases; junction bases outside the gene matches: 17. Here the CDR3 reads CASSERTGQRGREKLFF. CDR3 in DNA: TGCGCCAGCAGCGAACGAACCGGACAGAGGGGGCGGGAAAAACTGTTTTTT.

The V and J genes are TRBV19 and TRBJ1-5; D may be TRBD1 (5 bases). V was clipped by 7 bases and J by 5 bases, with 15 bases between them. This CDR3 comprises 14 residues. The germline CDR1 and CDR2 sequences are LNHDA and SQIVND (reference sequence). The CDR3 loop reads CASTQTVRDQPQHF. CDR3 nucleotide sequence: TGTGCCAGTACCCAGACAGTCCGGGATCAGCCCCAGCATTTT.

This clonotype was seen more than once but under ten times. This rearrangement joins TRBV2 to TRBJ2-2; D is perhaps TRBD2 (5 bases). Trimming stripped 1 base from V and 5 bases from J, with 5 bases between. This CDR3 has 13 amino acids. Germline assignment: CDR1 SNHLY and CDR2 FYNNEI. The CDR3 bases are TGTGCCAGCAGTGAAGTAGCGACCGGGGAGCTGTTTTTT. This translates into CASSEVATGELFF.

This clonotype showed up just a few times. The V and J genes are TRBV12-3 or TRBV12-4 and TRBJ1-1; the match to TRBD1 covers 7 bases. This CDR3 comprises 15 residues. V lost 3 bases to trimming and J lost 5 bases; unmatched junction nucleotides: 9. The CDR3 protein is CASSLKGAPGTEAFF. The CDR3 region has the DNA TGTGCCAGCAGTTTGAAGGGGGCGCCTGGGACTGAAGCTTTCTTT.

V and J are TRBV28 and TRBJ2-3; 7 nucleotides line up with TRBD1. There are 13 residues in the CDR3. Trimming cost V 6 bases and J 4 bases; bases outside gene matches: 4. The germline V gene has CDR1 MDHEN and CDR2 SYDVKM. The chain's CDR3 is CASSGTVPDTQYF. CDR3 sequence (DNA): TGTGCCAGCAGCGGGACAGTTCCAGATACGCAGTATTTT.

This chain uses TRBV20-1 with TRBJ1-4; unclear D gene. This CDR3 is 12 amino acids long. Germline V lookup: CDR1 DFQATT, CDR2 SNEGSKA (reference sequence). Deletions cut 2 bases from V and 8 bases from J, with 9 bases between. The CDR3 region is CSARTSSEKLFF. The CDR3, as DNA: TGCAGTGCTAGAACTTCATCGGAAAAACTGTTTTTT.

This clonotype was found a few times. V is TRBV19 and J is TRBJ1-4; no definite D call. The CDR3 is 15 amino acids. CDR1 and CDR2 (germline): LNHDA, SQIVND (reference sequence). Trimming took 10 bases from V and 2 from J, leaving 17 bases between them. CDR3 coding DNA: TGTGCCACCCGGCGGGGTTTGTGGACTAATGAAAAACTGTTTTTT. Translation gives CATRRGLWTNEKLFF.

Only a few counts were recorded for this clonotype. The V and J genes are TRBV6-1 and TRBJ1-2, with a tentative D call TRBD1 (6 bases). Germline V CDR1 and CDR2: MNHNS, SASEGT. The ends were cut back, 1 base at V and 5 bases at J, with 14 bases in the middle. The CDR3 sequence is 15 residues long. CDR3 DNA: TGTGCCAGCAGTGAAGGGACAGAGCTATATTATGGCTACACCTTC. Its protein is CASSEGTELYYGYTF.

This clonotype was observed a few times. This chain uses TRBV7-8 with TRBJ1-5; weak D call: TRBD1 (5 bases). Germline V gene data show CDR1 as SGHVS and CDR2 as FQNEAQ. There are 18 residues in the CDR3. The ends were cut back, 4 bases at V and 0 bases at J, with 19 bases in the middle. DNA for the CDR3: TGTGCCAGCAGCTATGTTACAGGAGGAGGCTATAGCAATCAGCCCCAGCATTTT. Amino acids: CASSYVTGGGYSNQPQHF.

The genes are TRBV7-3 and TRBJ1-1, with 10 nucleotides matching TRBD1. CDR3 length: 15 residues. J lost 5 bases, V lost 5 bases, and 8 bases had no gene match. Germline CDR1 SGHTA, CDR2 FQGTGA. The CDR3 spells CASSGGGTGVTEAFF. The CDR3 DNA sequence: TGTGCCAGCAGCGGAGGCGGGACAGGGGTTACTGAAGCTTTCTTT.

This clonotype showed up many times. V gene TRBV7-2 combines with J gene TRBJ2-2; D is unclear. Per the germline V gene, CDR1 is SGHTA and CDR2 is FQGNSA. The V end was cut by 2 bases, the J end by 6 bases, with 16 bases between. This CDR3 region has 16 residues. The CDR3 DNA follows: TGTGCCAGCAGCTTACCGACCCCCTCTAATCCCGGGGAGCTGTTTTTT. Encoded protein: CASSLPTPSNPGELFF.

The chain uses TRBV20-1 and TRBJ2-7; the match to TRBD2 covers 8 bases. This CDR3 has 14 amino acids. The germline V gene has CDR1 DFQATT and CDR2 SNEGSKA (reference sequence). V dropped 0 bases and J dropped 2; count of bases not matched to a gene: 3. The CDR3: CSAREAGVPYEQYF. The CDR3 DNA sequence: TGCAGTGCTAGAGAAGCGGGAGTCCCCTACGAGCAGTACTTC.

The chain employs TRBV4-1 and TRBJ2-7; 9 bases align to TRBD1. The CDR3 totals 16 residues. The germline V gene has CDR1 MGHRA and CDR2 YSYEKL. V lost 2 bases to trimming and J lost 0 bases; unmatched junction nucleotides: 5. The CDR3 loop reads CASSQSDRGSSYEQYF. CDR3 bases: TGCGCCAGCAGCCAATCGGACAGGGGTAGCTCCTACGAGCAGTACTTC.

This clonotype was recorded a few times. The chain employs TRBV7-8 and TRBJ1-1, with D unclear. V was shortened by 1 base and J by 5 bases, with 8 bases between the two germline ends. The length of the CDR3 is 13 residues. CDR1 and CDR2 from the germline V gene are SGHVS and FQNEAQ. CDR3 in DNA: TGTGCCAGCAGCTTAGGTCCGGAGACTGAAGCTTTCTTT. Encoded protein: CASSLGPETEAFF.

The chain employs TRBV24-1 and TRBJ2-3; perhaps TRBD1 as D (5 bases). CDR3 length equals 16 residues. The germline V and J ends were trimmed by 5 bases and 1 base, with 15 bases remaining between them. CDR1 and CDR2 (germline): KGHDR, SFDVKD. CDR3 bases: TGTGCCACCAGTGGGGTTCAGGGAATGGGCACAGATACGCAGTATTTT. Its protein is CATSGVQGMGTDTQYF.

J is TRBJ2-3 and V is TRBV7-2; 8 bases map to TRBD2. Trimming took 2 bases from V and 7 from J; bases not matched to a gene: 20. Germline CDR1 is SGHTA and CDR2 is FQGNSA. This CDR3 region has 19 residues. This CDR3 is CASSLSPKTTSGRRNTQYF. As DNA, the CDR3 is TGTGCCAGCAGCTTATCCCCAAAAACAACTAGCGGCCGGCGGAATACGCAGTATTTT.

V is TRBV5-1 and J is TRBJ2-4; TRBD2 matches at 7 bases. The CDR3 runs to 16 residues. V was clipped by 1 base and J by 9 bases; unmatched bases: 13. Germline V lookup: CDR1 SGHRS, CDR2 YFSETQ. CDR3 coding DNA: TGCGCCAGCAGCTTGTACACGGGGACCTCGGGAGGCATTCAGTACTTC. This translates into CASSLYTGTSGGIQYF.

This clonotype has more than one count but fewer than ten. This chain joins TRBV28 and TRBJ1-4; D is possibly TRBD1 (6 bases). Trimming took off 1 base at V and 4 bases at J, with 25 bases between the two ends. Germline CDR1 is MDHEN and CDR2 is SYDVKM. The length of the CDR3 is 20 residues. CDR3 sequence reads: CASSLLSGGGPDAGNEKLFF. Here the CDR3 DNA reads TGTGCCAGCAGTTTATTATCGGGCGGGGGCCCCGACGCTGGTAATGAAAAACTGTTTTTT.

The J gene is TRBJ2-1, the V gene TRBV6-1, with D uncertain. CDR3 length: 13 amino acids. Germline assignment: CDR1 MNHNS and CDR2 SASEGT. The germline V and J ends were trimmed by 4 bases and 4 bases, with 8 bases remaining between them. CDR3 sequence (DNA): TGTGCCAGCAGTGGCTTTGGGTACAATGAGCAGTTCTTC. This gives the protein CASSGFGYNEQFF.

V gene TRBV19 combines with J gene TRBJ2-7; D is undetermined. Germline assignment: CDR1 LNHDA and CDR2 SQIVND (reference sequence). The CDR3 has 13 residues. Trimming left V 5 bases short and J 0 bases short, with 8 bases between. The CDR3 protein is CASSQDHSYEQYF. The DNA for the CDR3 is TGTGCCAGTAGTCAAGACCACTCCTACGAGCAGTACTTC.

The chain employs TRBV19 and TRBJ1-6; D is undetermined. The germline V gene encodes CDR1 LNHDA and CDR2 SQIVND (reference sequence). Trimming shortened V by 9 bases and J by 7 bases, and 7 bases separated the two germline ends. This CDR3 has 11 residues. The CDR3 bases are TGTGCCAGCGGAGAGAATTCACCCCTCCACTTT. It encodes CASGENSPLHF.

The chain joins TRBV6-1 to TRBJ2-7; TRBD1 agrees at 7 bases. After removal of 5 bases from V and 6 bases from J, the junction contained 10 bases not matched to a gene. This CDR3 has 14 residues. Germline loops: CDR1 MNHNS, CDR2 SASEGT. In DNA form, the CDR3 reads TGTGCCAGCAGTCCCCCTGAGGGGGCGGTCGAGCAGTACTTC. Translating it yields CASSPPEGAVEQYF.

This chain joins TRBV7-9 and TRBJ2-5; 9 bases align to TRBD2. The CDR3 runs to 15 residues. J was trimmed by 1 base and V by 4 bases; bases with no gene match: 4. Germline-derived CDR1 and CDR2 are SEHNR and FQNEAQ (reference sequence). The CDR3: CASSSPAGGQETQYF. Here the CDR3 DNA reads TGTGCCAGCAGCTCCCCAGCGGGAGGCCAAGAGACCCAGTACTTC.

This clonotype has a count of ten or more. This chain links TRBV19 with TRBJ2-4; no definite D call. CDR1 is LNHDA and CDR2 is SQIVND in the germline V gene (reference sequence). Trimming took 5 bases from V and 0 from J, leaving 17 bases between them. The length of the CDR3 is 17 residues. DNA for the CDR3: TGTGCCAGTAGTTTCCCTGTATCACCGATAGCCAAAAACATTCAGTACTTC. Protein product: CASSFPVSPIAKNIQYF.